What follows are 24 T cell receptor beta chains derived from one specimen sequenced in a study of T cells expressing NK-cell markers (dated by TCRdb to the early 2020s). Library generation was performed with 5' RACE. The instrument was an Illumina HiSeq 2000. After reprocessing by TCRdb, each CDR3 protein sequence is one entry, and no DNA is given. Per the sample table, the count is about 430,000 distinct CDR3 sequences. The ten top clones hold 1.4% of the sample. Sequencing was performed on blood T cells: a sorted CD56 or NKG2C T cell subset, CD4+ or CD8+ T cells, or bulk PBMC T cells (not recorded which). The receptors originated from a woman aged 45 to 65 in good health. Donor details come from another sample of the same person, matched by shared clones.

The V gene is TRBV6-2 or TRBV6-3, the J gene TRBJ2-1; TCRdb gives TRBD2 as the D gene, but with no DNA this cannot be confirmed. Germline V gene lookup returns CDR1 MNHEY and CDR2 SVGEGT. The CDR3 consists of 18 residues. The CDR3 loop reads CASSPFYPSGEGYNEQFF.

The chain combines TRBV12-3 or TRBV12-4 with TRBJ1-2; as DNA is missing, the TRBD1 call by TCRdb cannot be tested. The CDR3 sequence is 15 residues long. CDR3 region: CASSLTGTPQGGYTF.

V and J are TRBV4-1 and TRBJ2-5; TCRdb indicates TRBD1, and absent DNA this call remains unverified. CDR1 and CDR2 (germline): MGHRA, YSYEKL. This CDR3 has 14 amino acids. This CDR3 is CASSMGQGIETQYF.

The chain couples TRBV4-1 to TRBJ2-5; lacking DNA, the TRBD1 call made by TCRdb goes unchecked. The CDR3 covers 16 residues. From germline, CDR1 is MGHRA and CDR2 YSYEKL. The CDR3 protein is CASSQGRGSVGETQYF.

This chain uses TRBV24-1 with TRBJ2-1; there is no DNA to check the TCRdb D call of TRBD1. This CDR3 is 14 amino acids long. Germline loops: CDR1 KGHDR, CDR2 SFDVKD. CDR3 in amino acids: CATSLQGSYNEQFF.

The chain links TRBV24-1 to TRBJ1-1; TCRdb's D call of TRBD1 is untestable without DNA. Germline V gene lookup returns CDR1 KGHDR and CDR2 SFDVKD. The CDR3 runs to 13 residues. The CDR3 sequence is CATSRARNTEAFF.

The J gene is TRBJ2-3, the V gene TRBV20-1; TCRdb outputs TRBD2, but without DNA this stays unchecked. Germline CDR1 DFQATT, CDR2 SNEGSKA (reference sequence). The CDR3 loop spans 16 amino acids. CDR3 protein: CSAAARTSLHTDTQYF.

The chain carries TRBV3-1 and TRBJ2-1; TCRdb's D call of TRBD1 is untestable without DNA. The CDR3 spans 13 residues. Germline V CDR1 and CDR2: LGHDT, YNNKEL (reference sequence). This CDR3 reads CASSQDPLGGQFF.

This chain links TRBV27 with TRBJ1-6. Germline CDR1 reads MNHEY; CDR2 reads SMNVEV (reference sequence). This CDR3 contains 14 residues. This CDR3 reads CASSLVGLGSPLHF.

This CDR3 reads CASSRDRADEQYF. V is TRBV7-3 and J is TRBJ2-7; there is no DNA to check the TCRdb D call of TRBD1. This CDR3 region has 13 residues. Germline V CDR1 and CDR2: SGHTA, FQGTGA.

This chain joins TRBV6-5 and TRBJ2-1; TCRdb proposes TRBD2, but this gene call is untestable without DNA. Germline V CDR1 and CDR2: MNHEY, SVGAGI. This CDR3 has 13 amino acids. The CDR3 sequence is CASALAGPQMQFF.

The genes are TRBV9 and TRBJ2-1; TCRdb returns TRBD1, unconfirmable since there is no DNA. This CDR3 region has 13 residues. CDR1 SGDLS and CDR2 YYNGEE come from the germline V gene. The CDR3 sequence is CASSVESGDEQFF. Drawing the rest from reference TRBV9 and TRBJ2-1, the complete variable domain is DSGVTQTPKHLITATGQRVTLRCSPRSGDLSVYWYQQSLDQGLQFLIQYYNGEERAKGNILERFSAQQFPDLHSELNLSSLELGDSALYFCASSVESGDEQFFGPGTRLTVL.

The CDR3: CSVGSAYEQYF. The chain employs TRBV29-1 and TRBJ2-7. The germline V gene encodes CDR1 SQVTM and CDR2 ANQGSEA. The CDR3 consists of 11 residues.

This chain connects TRBV7-2 to TRBJ1-6; TCRdb designates TRBD1, a call that cannot be tested without DNA. The CDR3 covers 14 residues. Germline V CDR1 and CDR2: SGHTA, FQGNSA. The CDR3 protein is CASSSGTGNSPLHF.

The rearrangement links TRBV20-1 to TRBJ2-3; the TRBD1 assignment by TCRdb is unverifiable without DNA. Germline loops: CDR1 DFQATT, CDR2 SNEGSKA (reference sequence). The CDR3 spans 13 residues. The CDR3 reads CSARGQGADTQYF.

The chain recombines TRBV15 with TRBJ2-1; the D gene TCRdb calls, TRBD1, cannot be checked with no DNA. CDR3 length: 15 residues. Germline V lookup: CDR1 LNHNV, CDR2 YYDKDF (reference sequence). CDR3 residues: CATRRPGTKSNEQFF.

The chain's CDR3 is CASSQDSQEETQYF. The genes are TRBV4-1 and TRBJ2-5. This CDR3 is 14 amino acids long. Per germline, CDR1 MGHRA and CDR2 YSYEKL.

This chain connects TRBV18 to TRBJ2-7; TCRdb picks TRBD1, but there is no DNA to check that call. Per germline, CDR1 KGHSH and CDR2 LQKENI. The CDR3 extends over 15 amino acids. The CDR3 protein is CASSPIDSPLREQYF.

The chain couples TRBV29-1 to TRBJ2-5; TCRdb designates TRBD1, a call that cannot be tested without DNA. There are 11 residues in the CDR3. Germline lookup yields CDR1 SQVTM and CDR2 ANQGSEA. The CDR3 protein is CSAGEEETQYF.

The J gene is TRBJ2-5, the V gene TRBV29-1; TCRdb proposes TRBD1, but this gene call is untestable without DNA. The CDR3 runs to 14 residues. Germline assignment: CDR1 SQVTM and CDR2 ANQGSEA. The CDR3: CSVGDRSGKETQYF.

The chain uses TRBV11-2 and TRBJ2-1. The germline V gene encodes CDR1 SGHAT and CDR2 FQNNGV. The CDR3 is 13 residues long. The CDR3: CASRGNSYNEQFF. The complete variable domain, with remaining parts taken from reference TRBV11-2 and TRBJ2-1, reads EAGVAQSPRYKIIEKRQSVAFWCNPISGHATLYWYQQILGQGPKLLIQFQNNGVVDDSQLPKDRFSAERLKGVDSTLKIQPAKLEDSAVYLCASRGNSYNEQFFGPGTRLTVL.

The chain carries TRBV25-1 and TRBJ2-4; with no DNA, the TCRdb D assignment of TRBD1 cannot be verified. Germline assignment: CDR1 MGHDK and CDR2 SYGVNS. This CDR3 has 15 amino acids. The CDR3 sequence is CASSDRTGRVGIQYF. Drawing the rest from reference TRBV25-1 and TRBJ2-4, the complete variable domain is EADIYQTPRYLVIGTGKKITLECSQTMGHDKMYWYQQDPGMELHLIHYSYGVNSTEKGDLSSESTVSRIRTEHFPLTLESARPSHTSQYLCASSDRTGRVGIQYFGAGTRLSVL.

V and J are TRBV4-2 and TRBJ1-3; TCRdb reports TRBD1, a call that lacks DNA to check it against. Germline values: CDR1 LGHNA, CDR2 YNFKEQ. This CDR3 contains 17 residues. The CDR3 reads CASSVFGQGLAGNTIYF.

The chain is built from TRBV13 and TRBJ2-5; absent DNA, TCRdb's TRBD2 call cannot be checked. Germline V CDR1 and CDR2: PRHDT, FYEKMQ (reference sequence). This CDR3 contains 16 residues. The chain's CDR3 is CASSLDVSGRQETQYF.